This T cell receptor (beta chain) originates from a study of beta chain features in type 1 diabetes. Study as a whole: Regarding age, gender and cell yields, patients proved similar to healthy donors.

Reverse transcribing all isolated RNA meant expressed TCRB transcripts were sequenced. TCRdb's table, derived via immunoSEQ multiplex PCR, lists solely in-frame clones and lacks some. Of roughly 130,000 clones in the sample, about 8.7% were seen once. The V end lost 5 bases, the J end lost 8 bases, and 22 bases lay between the germline ends. The CDR3 consists of 15 residues. In germline, CDR1 is PRHDT, CDR2 FYEKMQ (reference sequence). This TCR was recovered from a man younger than 35 in good health. This chain links TRBV13 with TRBJ2-7; tentatively, D is TRBD2 (5 bases). Sequencing was done on a sample of central memory CD4+ T cells from blood. This CDR3 reads CASSRTGPPTGKQYF. DNA for the CDR3: TGTGCCAGCAGCCGGACCGGGCCCCCAACGGGGAAGCAGTACTTC.